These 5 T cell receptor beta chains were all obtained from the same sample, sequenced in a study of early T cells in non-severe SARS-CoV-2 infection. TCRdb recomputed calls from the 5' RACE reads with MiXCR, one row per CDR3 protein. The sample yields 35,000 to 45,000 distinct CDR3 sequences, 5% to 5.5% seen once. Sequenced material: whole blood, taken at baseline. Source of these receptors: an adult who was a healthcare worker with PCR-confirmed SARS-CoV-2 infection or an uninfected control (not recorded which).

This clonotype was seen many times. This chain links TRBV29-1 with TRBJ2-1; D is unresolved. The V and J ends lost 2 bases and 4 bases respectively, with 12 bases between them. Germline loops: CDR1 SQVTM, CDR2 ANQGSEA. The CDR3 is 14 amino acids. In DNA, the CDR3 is TGCAGCGTTGAACGGGCTAGTCGATACAATGAGCAGTTCTTC. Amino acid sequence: CSVERASRYNEQFF.

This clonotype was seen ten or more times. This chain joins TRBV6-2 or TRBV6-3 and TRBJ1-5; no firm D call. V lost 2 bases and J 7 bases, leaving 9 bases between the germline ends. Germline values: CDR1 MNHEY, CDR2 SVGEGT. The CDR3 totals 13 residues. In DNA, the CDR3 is TGTGCCAGCAGTTACCAGGTAAAACAGCCCCAGCATTTT. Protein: CASSYQVKQPQHF.

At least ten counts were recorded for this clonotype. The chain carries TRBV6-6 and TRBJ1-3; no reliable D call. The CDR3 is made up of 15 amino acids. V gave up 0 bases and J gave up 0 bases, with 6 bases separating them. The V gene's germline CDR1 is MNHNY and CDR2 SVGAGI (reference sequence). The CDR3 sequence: CASSYSQSSGNTIYF. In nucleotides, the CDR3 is TGTGCCAGCAGTTACTCACAGAGCTCTGGAAACACCATATATTTT.

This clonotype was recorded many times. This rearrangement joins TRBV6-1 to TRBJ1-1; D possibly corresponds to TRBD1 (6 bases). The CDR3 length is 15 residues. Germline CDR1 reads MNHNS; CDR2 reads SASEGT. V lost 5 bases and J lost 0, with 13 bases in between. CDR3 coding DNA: TGTGCCAGCAGTCCCGGACAGCTTATGAACACTGAAGCTTTCTTT. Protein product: CASSPGQLMNTEAFF.

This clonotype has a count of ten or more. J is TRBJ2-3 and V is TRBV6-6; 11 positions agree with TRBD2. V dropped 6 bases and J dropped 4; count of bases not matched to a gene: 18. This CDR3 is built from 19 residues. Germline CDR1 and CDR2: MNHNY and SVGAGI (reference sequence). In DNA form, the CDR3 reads TGTGCCAGCAGGGAACAAACTAGCGGGAGACCCTCTCGGTCAGATACGCAGTATTTT. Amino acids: CASREQTSGRPSRSDTQYF.